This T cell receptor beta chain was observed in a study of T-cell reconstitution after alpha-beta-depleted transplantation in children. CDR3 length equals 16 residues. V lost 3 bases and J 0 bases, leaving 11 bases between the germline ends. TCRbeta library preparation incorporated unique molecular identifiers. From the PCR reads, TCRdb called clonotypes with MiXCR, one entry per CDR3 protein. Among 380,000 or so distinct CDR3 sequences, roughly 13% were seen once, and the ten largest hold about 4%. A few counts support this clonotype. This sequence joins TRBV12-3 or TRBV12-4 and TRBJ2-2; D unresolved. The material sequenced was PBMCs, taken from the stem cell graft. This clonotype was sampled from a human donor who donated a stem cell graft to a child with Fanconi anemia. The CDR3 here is CASSFGRLANTGELFF. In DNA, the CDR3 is TGTGCCAGCAGTTTCGGTAGATTAGCGAACACCGGGGAGCTGTTTTTT.